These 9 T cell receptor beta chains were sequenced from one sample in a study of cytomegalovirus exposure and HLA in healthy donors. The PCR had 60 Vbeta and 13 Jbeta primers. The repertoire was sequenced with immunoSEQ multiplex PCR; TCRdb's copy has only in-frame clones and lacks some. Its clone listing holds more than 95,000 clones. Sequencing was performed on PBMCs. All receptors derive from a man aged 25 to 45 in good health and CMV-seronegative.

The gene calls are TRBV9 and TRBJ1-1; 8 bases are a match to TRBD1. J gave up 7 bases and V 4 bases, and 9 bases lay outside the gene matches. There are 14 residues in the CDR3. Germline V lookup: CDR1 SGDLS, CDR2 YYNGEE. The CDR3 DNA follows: TGTGCCAGCAGCCGGCTACAGGGGGGACTTGAAGCTTTCTTT. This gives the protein CASSRLQGGLEAFF.

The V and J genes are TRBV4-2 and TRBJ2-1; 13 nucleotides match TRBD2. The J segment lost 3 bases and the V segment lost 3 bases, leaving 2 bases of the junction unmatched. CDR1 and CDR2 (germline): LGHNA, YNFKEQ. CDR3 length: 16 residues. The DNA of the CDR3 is TGTGCCAGCAGCCAGGGGACTAGCGGGAACTACAATGAGCAGTTCTTC. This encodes CASSQGTSGNYNEQFF.

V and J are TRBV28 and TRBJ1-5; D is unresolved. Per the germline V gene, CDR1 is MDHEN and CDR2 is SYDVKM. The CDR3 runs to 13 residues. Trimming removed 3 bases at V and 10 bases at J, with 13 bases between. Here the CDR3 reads CASSFSVVRPQHF. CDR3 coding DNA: TGTGCCAGCAGTTTTTCGGTAGTTCGACCCCAGCATTTT.

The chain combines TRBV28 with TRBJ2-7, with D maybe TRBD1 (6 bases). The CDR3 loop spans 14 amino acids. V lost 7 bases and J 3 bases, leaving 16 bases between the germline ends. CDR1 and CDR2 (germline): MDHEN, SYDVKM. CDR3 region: CASTLGDIGYEQYF. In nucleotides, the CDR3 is TGTGCCAGCACCCTAGGGGACATAGGCTACGAGCAGTACTTC.

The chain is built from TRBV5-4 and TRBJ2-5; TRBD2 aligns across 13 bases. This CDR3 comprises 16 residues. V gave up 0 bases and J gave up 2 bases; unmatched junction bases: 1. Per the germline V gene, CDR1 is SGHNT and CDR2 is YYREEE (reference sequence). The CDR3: CASSLEGLAGQETQYF. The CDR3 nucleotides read TGTGCCAGCAGCTTGGAGGGACTAGCGGGACAAGAGACCCAGTACTTC.

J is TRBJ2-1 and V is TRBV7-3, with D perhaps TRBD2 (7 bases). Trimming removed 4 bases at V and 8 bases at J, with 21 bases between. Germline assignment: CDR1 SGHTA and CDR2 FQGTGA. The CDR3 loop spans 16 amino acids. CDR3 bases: TGTGCCAGCAGCTCTAGGGGGAGGGACCGGGGGGATGAGCAGTTCTTC. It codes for CASSSRGRDRGDEQFF.

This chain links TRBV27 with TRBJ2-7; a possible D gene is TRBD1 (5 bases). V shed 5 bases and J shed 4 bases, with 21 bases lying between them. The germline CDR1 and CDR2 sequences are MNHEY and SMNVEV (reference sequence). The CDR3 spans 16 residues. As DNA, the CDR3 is TGTGCCAGCAGTCTTTCCCTAGGGTCGTACAGGTACGAGCAGTACTTC. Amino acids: CASSLSLGSYRYEQYF.

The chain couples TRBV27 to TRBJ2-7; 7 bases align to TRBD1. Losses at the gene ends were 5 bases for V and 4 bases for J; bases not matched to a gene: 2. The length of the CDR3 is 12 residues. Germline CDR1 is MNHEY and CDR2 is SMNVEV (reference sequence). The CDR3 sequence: CASSVRGYEQYF. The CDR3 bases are TGTGCCAGCAGTGTCAGGGGGTACGAGCAGTACTTC.

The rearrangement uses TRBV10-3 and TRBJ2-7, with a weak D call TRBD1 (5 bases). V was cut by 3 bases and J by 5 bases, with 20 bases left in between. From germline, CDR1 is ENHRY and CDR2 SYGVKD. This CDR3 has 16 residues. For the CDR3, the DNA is TGTGCCATCAGTGAATGGCTCGTGACAGAGGCCCACGAGCAGTACTTC. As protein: CAISEWLVTEAHEQYF.